This paragraph covers one T cell receptor (beta chain) sequence. This specimen belongs to a study of control samples from healthy donors and cancer patients. Only in-frame clones appear in the TCRdb table, and some are missing; sequencing was by immunoSEQ multiplex PCR. The sample has 35,000 to 50,000 clones; less than 90% are singletons. The ends were cut back, 1 base at V and 0 bases at J, with 8 bases in the middle. The CDR3 loop spans 15 amino acids. Germline CDR1 is SGHTA and CDR2 is FQGNSA. The sequencing input was blood. The source is a man in his 60s in good health. The rearrangement uses TRBV7-2 and TRBJ2-3; no firm D call. The DNA for the CDR3 is TGTGCCAGCAGCTTAGTAACGGTTAGCACAGATACGCAGTATTTT. Translated, it gives CASSLVTVSTDTQYF.